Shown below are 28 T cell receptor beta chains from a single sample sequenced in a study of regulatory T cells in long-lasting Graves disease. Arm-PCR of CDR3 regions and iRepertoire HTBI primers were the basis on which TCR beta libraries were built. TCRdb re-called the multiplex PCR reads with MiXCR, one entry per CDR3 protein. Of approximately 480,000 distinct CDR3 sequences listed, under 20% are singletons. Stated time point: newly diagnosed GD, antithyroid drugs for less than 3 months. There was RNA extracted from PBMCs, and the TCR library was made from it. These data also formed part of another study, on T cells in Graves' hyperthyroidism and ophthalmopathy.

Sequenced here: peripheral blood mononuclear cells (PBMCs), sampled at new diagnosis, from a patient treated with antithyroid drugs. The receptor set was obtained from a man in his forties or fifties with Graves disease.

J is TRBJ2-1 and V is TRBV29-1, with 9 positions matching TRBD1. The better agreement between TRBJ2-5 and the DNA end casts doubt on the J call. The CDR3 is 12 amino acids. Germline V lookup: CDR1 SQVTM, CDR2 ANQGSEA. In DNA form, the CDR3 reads TGCAGCGTCACAGGGGGCTCAGAGACCCAGTACTTC. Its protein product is CSVTGGSETQYF.

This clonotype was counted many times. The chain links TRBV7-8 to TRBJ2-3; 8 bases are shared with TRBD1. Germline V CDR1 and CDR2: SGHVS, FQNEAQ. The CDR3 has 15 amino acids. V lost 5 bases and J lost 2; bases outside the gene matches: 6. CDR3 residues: CASSPVRGPTDTQYF. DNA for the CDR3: TGTGCCAGCAGCCCCGTCAGGGGGCCCACAGATACGCAGTATTTT.

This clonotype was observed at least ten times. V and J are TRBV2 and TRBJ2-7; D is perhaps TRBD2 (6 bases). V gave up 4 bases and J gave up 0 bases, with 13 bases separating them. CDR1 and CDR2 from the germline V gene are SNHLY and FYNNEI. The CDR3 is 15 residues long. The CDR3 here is CASSGRLVPSYEQYF. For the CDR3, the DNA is TGTGCCAGCAGTGGGAGACTAGTCCCCTCCTACGAGCAGTACTTC.

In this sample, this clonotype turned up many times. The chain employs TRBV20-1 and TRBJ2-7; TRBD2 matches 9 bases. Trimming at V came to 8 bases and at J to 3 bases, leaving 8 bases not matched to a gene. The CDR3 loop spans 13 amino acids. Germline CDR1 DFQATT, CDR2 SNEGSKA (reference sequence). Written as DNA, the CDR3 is TGCAGTACCCGGACTAGCGTTGGCTACGAGCAGTACTTC. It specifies CSTRTSVGYEQYF.

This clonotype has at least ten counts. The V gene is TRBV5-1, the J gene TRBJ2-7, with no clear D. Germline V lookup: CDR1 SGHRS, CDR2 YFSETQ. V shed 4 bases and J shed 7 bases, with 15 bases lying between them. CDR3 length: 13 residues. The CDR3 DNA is TGCGCCAGCAGCCGGAGCACCTATAAGGAGCAGTACTTC. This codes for CASSRSTYKEQYF.

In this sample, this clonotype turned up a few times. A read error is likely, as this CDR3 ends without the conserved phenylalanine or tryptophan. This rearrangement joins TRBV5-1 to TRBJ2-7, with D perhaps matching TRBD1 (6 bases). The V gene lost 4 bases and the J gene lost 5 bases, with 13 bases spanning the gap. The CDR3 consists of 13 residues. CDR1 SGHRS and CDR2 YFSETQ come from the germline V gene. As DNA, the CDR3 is TGCGCCAGCAGCCTGGGACAAGGCAACGAGCAGTACTCC. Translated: CASSLGQGNEQYS.

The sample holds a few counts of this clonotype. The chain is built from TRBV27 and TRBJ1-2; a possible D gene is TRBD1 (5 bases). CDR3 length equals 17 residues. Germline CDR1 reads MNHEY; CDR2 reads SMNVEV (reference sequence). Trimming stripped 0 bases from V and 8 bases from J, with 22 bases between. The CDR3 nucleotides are TGTGCCAGCAGTTTATCCAAAAAAGATGGACACCGGGAGGGCTACACCTTC. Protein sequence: CASSLSKKDGHREGYTF.

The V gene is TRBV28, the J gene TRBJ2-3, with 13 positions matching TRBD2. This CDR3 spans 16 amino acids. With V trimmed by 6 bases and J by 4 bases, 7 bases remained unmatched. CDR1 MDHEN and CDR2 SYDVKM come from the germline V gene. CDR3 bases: TGTGCCAGCAGCAGGACTAGCGGGGGAAGGGCAGATACGCAGTATTTT. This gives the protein CASSRTSGGRADTQYF.

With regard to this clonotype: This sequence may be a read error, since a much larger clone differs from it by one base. In DNA form, the CDR3 reads TGCAGTGTTGGGCTGACTAGCGGACTTTACTACGAGCAGTACTTC. Its translation is CSVGLTSGLYYEQYF. The gene calls are TRBV20-1 and TRBJ2-7; 9 nucleotides agree with TRBD2. V lost 7 bases and J lost 3; bases outside the gene matches: 13. Germline CDR1 DFQATT, CDR2 SNEGSKA (reference sequence). CDR3 size: 15 residues.

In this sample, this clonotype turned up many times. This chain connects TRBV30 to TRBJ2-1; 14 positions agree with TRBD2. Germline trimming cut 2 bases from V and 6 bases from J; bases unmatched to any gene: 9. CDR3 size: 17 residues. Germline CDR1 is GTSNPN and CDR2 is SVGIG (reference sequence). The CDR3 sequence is CAWSPGLAGEVGNEQFF. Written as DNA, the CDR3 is TGTGCCTGGAGTCCGGGACTAGCGGGAGAAGTCGGCAATGAGCAGTTCTTC. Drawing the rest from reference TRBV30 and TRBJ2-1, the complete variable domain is SQTIHQWPATLVQPVGSPLSLECTVEGTSNPNLYWYRQAAGRGLQLLFYSVGIGQISSEVPQNLSASRPQDRQFILSSKKLLLSDSGFYLCAWSPGLAGEVGNEQFFGPGTRLTVL.

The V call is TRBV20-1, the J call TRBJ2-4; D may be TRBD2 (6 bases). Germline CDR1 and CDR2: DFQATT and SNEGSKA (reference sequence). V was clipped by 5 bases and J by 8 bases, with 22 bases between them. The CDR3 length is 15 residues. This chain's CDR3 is CSALEDLAQRDIQYF. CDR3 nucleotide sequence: TGCAGTGCTCTAGAGGATCTAGCGCAAAGGGACATTCAGTACTTC.

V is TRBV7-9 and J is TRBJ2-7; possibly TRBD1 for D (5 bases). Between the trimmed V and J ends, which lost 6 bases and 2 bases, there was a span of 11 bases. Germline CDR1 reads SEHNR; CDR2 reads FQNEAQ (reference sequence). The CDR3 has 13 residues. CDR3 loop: CASSRGNPYEQYF. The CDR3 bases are TGTGCCAGCAGTAGGGGCAACCCCTACGAGCAGTACTTC. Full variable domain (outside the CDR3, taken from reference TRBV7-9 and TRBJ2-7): DTGVSQNPRHKITKRGQNVTFRCDPISEHNRLYWYRQTLGQGPEFLTYFQNEAQLEKSRLLSDRFSAERPKGSFSTLEIQRTEQGDSAMYLCASSRGNPYEQYFGPGTRLTVT.

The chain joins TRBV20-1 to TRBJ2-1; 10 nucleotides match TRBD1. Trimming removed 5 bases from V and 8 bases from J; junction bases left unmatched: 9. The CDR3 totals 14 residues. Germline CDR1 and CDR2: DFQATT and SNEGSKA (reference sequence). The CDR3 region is CSAGTGVPRDEQFF. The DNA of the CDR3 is TGCAGTGCTGGGACAGGGGTCCCTAGGGATGAGCAGTTCTTC.

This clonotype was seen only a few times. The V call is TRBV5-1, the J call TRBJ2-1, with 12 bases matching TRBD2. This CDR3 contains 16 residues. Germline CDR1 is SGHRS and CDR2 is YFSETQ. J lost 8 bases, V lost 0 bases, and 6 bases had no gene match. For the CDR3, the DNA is TGCGCCAGCAGCTTGGTTCTAGCGGGAGGGCCCGATGAGCAGTTCTTC. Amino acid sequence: CASSLVLAGGPDEQFF.

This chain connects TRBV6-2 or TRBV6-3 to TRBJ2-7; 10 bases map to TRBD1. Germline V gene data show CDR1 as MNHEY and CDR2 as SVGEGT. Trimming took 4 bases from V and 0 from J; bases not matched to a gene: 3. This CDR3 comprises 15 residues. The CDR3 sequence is CASSFRTGGSYEQYF. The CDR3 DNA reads TGTGCCAGCAGTTTCCGGACAGGGGGCTCCTACGAGCAGTACTTC.

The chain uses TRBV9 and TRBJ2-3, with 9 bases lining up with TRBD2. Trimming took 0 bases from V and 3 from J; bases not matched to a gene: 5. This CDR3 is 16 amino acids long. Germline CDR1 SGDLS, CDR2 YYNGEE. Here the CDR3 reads CASSVEAGGPTDTQYF. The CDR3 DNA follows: TGTGCCAGCAGCGTAGAGGCGGGAGGGCCGACAGATACGCAGTATTTT.

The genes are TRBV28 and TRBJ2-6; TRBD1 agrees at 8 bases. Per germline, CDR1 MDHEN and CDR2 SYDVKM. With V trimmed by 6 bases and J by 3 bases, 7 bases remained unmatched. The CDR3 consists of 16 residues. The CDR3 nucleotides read TGTGCCAGCAGATCCGACAGGGGTCGTGGGGCCAACGTCCTGACTTTC. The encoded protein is CASRSDRGRGANVLTF.

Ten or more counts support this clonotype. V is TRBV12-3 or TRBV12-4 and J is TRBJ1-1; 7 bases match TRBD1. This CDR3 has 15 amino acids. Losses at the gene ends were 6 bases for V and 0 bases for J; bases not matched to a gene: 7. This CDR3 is CASRARTGLNTEAFF. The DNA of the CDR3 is TGTGCCAGCAGAGCCCGGACAGGCCTGAACACTGAAGCTTTCTTT.

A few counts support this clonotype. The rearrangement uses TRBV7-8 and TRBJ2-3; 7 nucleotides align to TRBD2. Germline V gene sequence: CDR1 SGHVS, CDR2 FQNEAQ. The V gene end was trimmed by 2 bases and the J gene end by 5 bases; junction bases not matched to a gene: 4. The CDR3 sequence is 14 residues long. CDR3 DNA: TGTGCCAGCAGCTTACGCCCGGGAGGAGATACGCAGTATTTT. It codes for CASSLRPGGDTQYF.

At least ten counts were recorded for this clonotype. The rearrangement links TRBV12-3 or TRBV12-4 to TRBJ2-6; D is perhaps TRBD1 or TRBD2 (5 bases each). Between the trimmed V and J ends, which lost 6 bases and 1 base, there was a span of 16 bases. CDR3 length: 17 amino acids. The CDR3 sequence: CASRGTLGKSGANVLTF. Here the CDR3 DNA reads TGTGCCAGCAGGGGGACGTTAGGAAAATCTGGGGCCAACGTCCTGACTTTC.

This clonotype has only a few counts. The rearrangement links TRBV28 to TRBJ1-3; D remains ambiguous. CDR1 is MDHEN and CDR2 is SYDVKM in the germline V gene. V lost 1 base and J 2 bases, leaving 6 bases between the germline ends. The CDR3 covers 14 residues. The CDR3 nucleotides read TGTGCCAGCAGTTTATCGAGTACTGGAAACACCATATATTTT. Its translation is CASSLSSTGNTIYF.

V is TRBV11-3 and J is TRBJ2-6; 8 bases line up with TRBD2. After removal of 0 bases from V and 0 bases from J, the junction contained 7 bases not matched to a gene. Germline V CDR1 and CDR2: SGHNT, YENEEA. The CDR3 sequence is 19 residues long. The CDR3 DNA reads TGTGCCAGCAGCTTAGAGGCGGTAGCGGGACCCTCTGGGGCCAACGTCCTGACTTTC. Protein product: CASSLEAVAGPSGANVLTF.

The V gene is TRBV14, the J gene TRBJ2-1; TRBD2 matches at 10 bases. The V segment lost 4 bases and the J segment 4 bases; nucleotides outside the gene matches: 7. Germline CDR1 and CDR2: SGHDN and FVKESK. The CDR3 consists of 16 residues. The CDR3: CASSLLAGWGYNEQFF. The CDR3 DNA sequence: TGTGCCAGCAGCCTACTAGCGGGATGGGGGTACAATGAGCAGTTCTTC. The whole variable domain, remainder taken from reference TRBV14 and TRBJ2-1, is EAGVTQFPSHSVIEKGQTVTLRCDPISGHDNLYWYRRVMGKEIKFLLHFVKESKQDESGMPNNRFLAERTGGTYSTLKVQPAELEDSGVYFCASSLLAGWGYNEQFFGPGTRLTVL.

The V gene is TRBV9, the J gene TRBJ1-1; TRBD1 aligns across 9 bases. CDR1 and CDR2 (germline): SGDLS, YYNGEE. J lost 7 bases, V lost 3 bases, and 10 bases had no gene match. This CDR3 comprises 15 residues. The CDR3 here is CASSGGQGDKGEAFF. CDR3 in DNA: TGTGCCAGCAGCGGGGGACAGGGAGACAAAGGTGAAGCTTTCTTT. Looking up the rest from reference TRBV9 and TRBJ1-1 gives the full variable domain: DSGVTQTPKHLITATGQRVTLRCSPRSGDLSVYWYQQSLDQGLQFLIQYYNGEERAKGNILERFSAQQFPDLHSELNLSSLELGDSALYFCASSGGQGDKGEAFFGQGTRLTVV.

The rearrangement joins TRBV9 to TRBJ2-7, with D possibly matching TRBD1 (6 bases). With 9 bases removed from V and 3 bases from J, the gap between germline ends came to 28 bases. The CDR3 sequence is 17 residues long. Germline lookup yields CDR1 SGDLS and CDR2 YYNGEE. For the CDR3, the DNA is TGTGCCACCACCTCGTGGGTGGGGGCGGGTCTTCACTACGAGCAGTACTTC. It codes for CATTSWVGAGLHYEQYF.

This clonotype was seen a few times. The CDR3 nucleotides read TGTGCCAGCAACCGGGCCGGGTTTCGGGGCGGCTACACCTTC. This gives the protein CASNRAGFRGGYTF. The chain employs TRBV28 and TRBJ1-2; tentative D call: TRBD1 (5 bases). The length of the CDR3 is 14 residues. The V gene's germline CDR1 is MDHEN and CDR2 SYDVKM. Trimming took 7 bases from V and 8 from J, leaving 20 bases between them.

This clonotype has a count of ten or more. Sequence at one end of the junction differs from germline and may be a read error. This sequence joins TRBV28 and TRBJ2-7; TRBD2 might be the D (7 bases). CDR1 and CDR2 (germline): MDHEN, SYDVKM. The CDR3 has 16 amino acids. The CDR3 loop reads CASSFGGGQNSFEQYF. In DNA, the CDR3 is TGTGCCAGCAGTTTTGGGGGGGGCCAAAACTCCTTCGAGCAGTACTTC.

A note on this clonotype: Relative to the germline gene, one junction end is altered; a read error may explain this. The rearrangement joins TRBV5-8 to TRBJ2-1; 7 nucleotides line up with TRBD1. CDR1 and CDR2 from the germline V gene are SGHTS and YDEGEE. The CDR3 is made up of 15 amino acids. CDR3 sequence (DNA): TGTGCCAGCAGTTTGGGGCAGGGGGTTTACAATGAGCAGTTCTTC. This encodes CASSLGQGVYNEQFF.